The clone carrying this T cell receptor beta chain turned up a few times. The data were taken from a study of T cells after yellow fever vaccination. TCRdb reprocessed the 5' RACE reads via MiXCR and lists one record per CDR3 protein. Among about 240,000 distinct CDR3 sequences listed, less than 9% were seen once. V was clipped by 4 bases and J by 2 bases, with 12 bases between them. The CDR3 spans 15 residues. From germline, CDR1 is SGHRS and CDR2 YFSETQ. This specimen was CD4+ T cells sorted from PBMCs, taken 15 days after the yellow fever booster vaccination. The chain combines TRBV5-1 with TRBJ2-2; D might be TRBD2 (5 bases). The receptor was derived from a young man who received the YFV17D yellow fever vaccine. The CDR3 DNA follows: TGCGCCAGCAGCCCAAGGCGGGTTAACACCGGGGAGCTGTTTTTT. Residues: CASSPRRVNTGELFF. Drawing the rest from reference TRBV5-1 and TRBJ2-2, the complete variable domain is KAGVTQTPRYLIKTRGQQVTLSCSPISGHRSVSWYQQTPGQGLQFLFEYFSETQRNKGNFPGRFSGRQFSNSRSEMNVSTLELGDSALYLCASSPRRVNTGELFFGEGSRLTVL.